The 26 T cell receptor beta chains below come from one sample, sequenced in a study of blood T cells in healthy people across ages. Then a second PCR, running about 6 to 11 cycles, was carried out with a sample-barcoded 5' primer and a J-beta primer mix. TCRdb reprocessed the 5' RACE reads via MiXCR and lists one record per CDR3 protein. The sample includes roughly 800,000 distinct CDR3 sequences, 58% seen only once; the top ten take around 22%. The material sequenced was blood. Receptor source: a man aged 30 to 45 in good health.

The J gene is TRBJ1-2, the V gene TRBV7-2; D is undetermined. Germline-derived CDR1 and CDR2 are SGHTA and FQGNSA. The CDR3 sequence is 13 residues long. Deletions cut 5 bases from V and 5 bases from J, with 12 bases between. This chain's CDR3 is CASSPMSPYGYTF. The CDR3, as DNA: TGTGCCAGCAGCCCGATGTCACCTTATGGCTACACCTTC.

The V gene is TRBV15, the J gene TRBJ2-5, with a possible D match to TRBD2 (5 bases). Between the trimmed V and J ends, which lost 0 bases and 5 bases, there was a span of 16 bases. The CDR3 sequence is 16 residues long. The germline gives CDR1 LNHNV, CDR2 YYDKDF (reference sequence). CDR3 region: CATSRDWPSLLETQYF. DNA for the CDR3: TGTGCCACCAGCAGAGATTGGCCTAGCTTGCTCGAGACCCAGTACTTC.

This clonotype was counted between two and nine times. This chain uses TRBV6-2 or TRBV6-3 with TRBJ2-4, with 15 bases fitting TRBD2. TRBJ2-7 matches the DNA end more closely, so the J call is doubtful. The germline gives CDR1 MNHEY, CDR2 SVGEGT. The CDR3 has 15 residues. CDR3 residues: CASSGRTSGRAEQYF. CDR3 bases: TGTGCCAGCAGTGGCCGGACTAGCGGGAGGGCCGAGCAGTACTTC.

The rearrangement joins TRBV15 to TRBJ2-3; D could derive from TRBD1 or TRBD2 (5 bases each). Germline values: CDR1 LNHNV, CDR2 YYDKDF (reference sequence). The CDR3 is 16 residues long. V was trimmed by 0 bases and J by 2 bases, leaving 12 bases between them. In nucleotides, the CDR3 is TGTGCCACCAGCAGAGATGGGGCTAGCACCACAGATACGCAGTATTTT. It codes for CATSRDGASTTDTQYF.

This clonotype was observed a handful of times. The chain links TRBV7-8 to TRBJ2-7; D tentatively reads TRBD1 or TRBD2 (5 bases each). The CDR3 extends over 15 amino acids. CDR1 and CDR2 (germline): SGHVS, FQNEAQ. Trimming stripped 5 bases from V and 3 bases from J, with 17 bases between. The CDR3 DNA follows: TGTGCCAGCAGCCCAGCGGAAGGGGCATTCTACGAGCAGTACTTC. The encoded protein is CASSPAEGAFYEQYF.

The chain employs TRBV7-2 and TRBJ1-2; a possible D gene is TRBD1 (5 bases). The CDR3 contains 12 residues. V gave up 3 bases and J gave up 10 bases, with 12 bases separating them. In germline, CDR1 is SGHTA, CDR2 FQGNSA. The CDR3 spells CASSFSTGSYTF. Here the CDR3 DNA reads TGTGCCAGCAGCTTCTCCACAGGATCCTACACCTTC.

For the CDR3, the DNA is TGTGCCAGCAGTGAATCTGGACGGTATGGCTACACCTTC. This sequence encodes CASSESGRYGYTF. V and J are TRBV12-3 or TRBV12-4 and TRBJ1-2, with no clear D. Trimming took off 5 bases at V and 5 bases at J, with 12 bases between the two ends. The CDR3 length is 13 residues.

The chain uses TRBV15 and TRBJ2-7; perhaps TRBD2 as D (6 bases). The J call is uncertain, as TRBJ2-5 better fits the DNA end. The CDR3 covers 16 residues. CDR1 LNHNV and CDR2 YYDKDF come from the germline V gene (reference sequence). The CDR3 nucleotides read TGTGCCACCAGCAGAGATATGGGACTGACCTGGGAGACCCAGTACTTC. It codes for CATSRDMGLTWETQYF.

The chain uses TRBV9 and TRBJ2-7; TRBD1 aligns across 7 bases. The CDR3 sequence is 14 residues long. Unmatched junction bases numbered 7, after V lost 5 bases and J lost 2 bases. The germline V gene encodes CDR1 SGDLS and CDR2 YYNGEE. The CDR3: CASSQGDSPYEQYF. In DNA, the CDR3 is TGTGCCAGCAGTCAAGGGGACAGTCCCTACGAGCAGTACTTC.

The CDR3 protein is CASSYSEGSSGYTF. CDR3 in DNA: TGTGCCAGCAGTTACTCGGAGGGAAGCTCTGGCTACACCTTC. The chain uses TRBV6-5 and TRBJ1-2; D not certain. CDR3 length: 14 residues. The germline gives CDR1 MNHEY, CDR2 SVGAGI. V shed 0 bases and J shed 7 bases, with 12 bases lying between them.

The chain combines TRBV20-1 with TRBJ2-1; 7 positions match TRBD1. The CDR3 is 15 residues long. Germline lookup yields CDR1 DFQATT and CDR2 SNEGSKA (reference sequence). After removal of 2 bases from V and 4 bases from J, the junction contained 8 bases not matched to a gene. For the CDR3, the DNA is TGCAGTGCTAGATCTCTCGGGGACAGATACAATGAGCAGTTCTTC. Amino acids: CSARSLGDRYNEQFF.

This clonotype was recorded many times. V usage is TRBV28 and J usage is TRBJ2-1, with 13 bases lining up with TRBD2. The junction had 10 bases not matched to a gene; V was cut back by 5 bases and J by 0 bases. There are 19 residues in the CDR3. Germline V gene data show CDR1 as MDHEN and CDR2 as SYDVKM. The CDR3 DNA reads TGTGCCAGCAGTCTATTGACTAGCGGGGGGTCCAGCTCCTACAATGAGCAGTTCTTC. This encodes CASSLLTSGGSSSYNEQFF.

The chain is built from TRBV20-1 and TRBJ2-5, with TRBD2 matching 9 bases. J gave up 5 bases and V 0 bases, and 10 bases lay outside the gene matches. The CDR3 runs 16 residues. The germline V gene encodes CDR1 DFQATT and CDR2 SNEGSKA (reference sequence). CDR3 sequence (DNA): TGCAGTGCTAGAGATATCAGGGCGGGAGGGCCTGAGACCCAGTACTTC. Protein sequence: CSARDIRAGGPETQYF.

V gene TRBV20-1 combines with J gene TRBJ2-1; 8 nucleotides line up with TRBD2. V trimming: 6 bases; J trimming: 5 bases; junction bases outside the gene matches: 9. Germline CDR1 and CDR2: DFQATT and SNEGSKA (reference sequence). This CDR3 region has 14 residues. As DNA, the CDR3 is TGCAGTGCGCCTGGCGGGGGGACGAACAATGAGCAGTTCTTC. It specifies CSAPGGGTNNEQFF.

V is TRBV7-2 and J is TRBJ2-4; 11 nucleotides align to TRBD2. The better agreement between TRBJ2-7 and the DNA end casts doubt on the J call. Looked up from germline, CDR1 is SGHTA and CDR2 is FQGNSA. The CDR3 has 19 residues. The CDR3 spells CASSFRRTSGRGPYYEQYF. Written as DNA, the CDR3 is TGTGCCAGCAGCTTTAGGAGGACTAGCGGGCGGGGCCCCTACTACGAGCAGTACTTC.

The chain employs TRBV7-2 and TRBJ1-1; weak D call: TRBD1 (6 bases). This CDR3 has 12 residues. Germline CDR1 reads SGHTA; CDR2 reads FQGNSA. Deletions cut 4 bases from V and 10 bases from J, with 13 bases between. The CDR3 nucleotides read TGTGCCAGCAGCTCCCAGGGGAGAGGAGCTTTCTTT. Encoded protein: CASSSQGRGAFF.

The chain is built from TRBV6-1 and TRBJ2-5; D could derive from TRBD1 or TRBD2 (5 bases each). Germline lookup yields CDR1 MNHNS and CDR2 SASEGT. This CDR3 has 14 amino acids. V lost 1 base and J lost 5, with 11 bases in between. The CDR3 is CASSEVWGTETQYF. The CDR3 coding sequence is TGTGCCAGCAGTGAAGTATGGGGGACGGAGACCCAGTACTTC.

The chain uses TRBV14 and TRBJ2-1; possible D gene TRBD1, 5 bases. The end of the DNA fits TRBJ2-7 better, so the J call may be wrong. CDR1 SGHDN and CDR2 FVKESK come from the germline V gene. The CDR3 totals 16 residues. CDR3 amino acids: CASSFRTLPWGNEQYF. The CDR3 DNA follows: TGTGCCAGCAGCTTCCGGACGTTACCGTGGGGCAATGAGCAGTACTTC.

The rearrangement joins TRBV12-3 or TRBV12-4 to TRBJ2-1; no clear D gene. V was trimmed by 4 bases and J by 12 bases, leaving 13 bases between them. The CDR3 loop spans 12 amino acids. Here the CDR3 reads CASSSERGTQFF. CDR3 coding DNA: TGTGCCAGCAGTTCGGAGCGAGGCACGCAGTTCTTC.

The chain joins TRBV15 to TRBJ1-2, with D unresolved. Germline V gene sequence: CDR1 LNHNV, CDR2 YYDKDF (reference sequence). Trimming left V 0 bases short and J 0 bases short, with 8 bases between. This CDR3 is built from 15 residues. The CDR3: CATSRDRNSNYGYTF. CDR3 sequence (DNA): TGTGCCACCAGCAGAGATCGGAATTCTAACTATGGCTACACCTTC.

This sequence joins TRBV27 and TRBJ1-2; the D gene is possibly TRBD1 (6 bases). Per germline, CDR1 MNHEY and CDR2 SMNVEV (reference sequence). Trimming stripped 1 base from V and 8 bases from J, with 14 bases between. The CDR3 has 14 residues. CDR3 sequence (DNA): TGTGCCAGCAGTTTATATCTGGGGGCAGGGGGCTACACCTTC. Protein: CASSLYLGAGGYTF.

In its sample, this clonotype was seen a few times. This chain joins TRBV5-6 and TRBJ2-1; D is perhaps TRBD2 (5 bases). Looked up from germline, CDR1 is SGHDT and CDR2 is YYEEEE. Trimming stripped 8 bases from V and 0 bases from J, with 15 bases between. The length of the CDR3 is 15 residues. DNA for the CDR3: TGTGCCAGTTCCCAATCCCGGGACTCCTACAATGAGCAGTTCTTC. This translates into CASSQSRDSYNEQFF.

The chain uses TRBV6-5 and TRBJ1-2; D call uncertain. The CDR3 has 17 residues. With 0 bases removed from V and 7 bases from J, the gap between germline ends came to 21 bases. Per the germline V gene, CDR1 is MNHEY and CDR2 is SVGAGI. This CDR3 reads CASSYSQVGWGISGYTF. DNA of the CDR3: TGTGCCAGCAGTTACTCGCAGGTTGGCTGGGGAATATCTGGCTACACCTTC.

The count of this clonotype is one. A much larger clone lies one base from this, so it may be a read error. This chain joins TRBV9 and TRBJ2-4; 10 bases are shared with TRBD1. The assigned J gene may be wrong: the sequence end matches TRBJ2-7 better. This CDR3 contains 14 residues. Germline V CDR1 and CDR2: SGDLS, YYNGEE. The chain's CDR3 is CASNQGQGSYEQYF. The DNA for the CDR3 is TGTGCCAGCAACCAGGGACAGGGGTCCTACGAGCAGTACTTC.

Ten or more counts support this clonotype. V gene TRBV7-2 combines with J gene TRBJ1-4; D uncertain. The V gene's germline CDR1 is SGHTA and CDR2 FQGNSA. The CDR3 extends over 15 amino acids. V lost 5 bases, J lost 2 bases, and 12 bases lay in between. The CDR3 reads CASSPRAGTNEKLFF. The DNA of the CDR3 is TGTGCCAGCAGCCCCCGCGCGGGCACTAATGAAAAACTGTTTTTT.

The rearrangement links TRBV11-1 to TRBJ2-7; D is unclear. Germline lookup yields CDR1 SGHAT and CDR2 FQDESV (reference sequence). V was cut by 2 bases and J by 0 bases, with 8 bases left in between. The CDR3 runs to 14 residues. CDR3: CASSLNRVSYEQYF. The CDR3 DNA sequence: TGTGCCAGCAGCTTAAATAGGGTCTCCTACGAGCAGTACTTC. Based on the CDR3 plus reference TRBV11-1 and TRBJ2-7, the full variable domain is EAEVAQSPRYKITEKSQAVAFWCDPISGHATLYWYRQILGQGPELLVQFQDESVVDDSQLPKDRFSAERLKGVDSTLKIQPAELGDSAMYLCASSLNRVSYEQYFGPGTRLTVT.